The 31 T cell receptor beta chains listed next were all sequenced from one sample in a study of shared clonotypes between healthy human individuals. Only in-frame clones appear in the TCRdb table, and some are missing; sequencing was by immunoSEQ multiplex PCR. The data show some 680,000 clones, with roughly 73% seen just once and around 1.8% held by the top ten. Sequenced material: memory CD4+ T cells sorted from blood. As for subset: CD45RA-negative fraction. Receptors originate from a woman aged 25 to 45 in good health.

The table lists this clone with many counts. V usage is TRBV21-1 and J usage is TRBJ2-7. TRBV21-1 is described as a pseudogene. The CDR3 has 13 amino acids. The CDR3 is CASSTRGGRSEYF. DNA for the CDR3: TGTGCCAGCAGCACGCGTGGGGGTAGGTCGGAGTACTTC.

This clone was recorded many times. The J gene is TRBJ2-2, the V gene TRBV9, with TRBD2 identical over 13 bases. The CDR3 is 17 residues long. The germline V gene has CDR1 SGDLS and CDR2 YYNGEE. The ends lost 3 bases at V and 6 bases at J; junction bases unmatched: 8. The CDR3 coding sequence is TGTGCCAGCAGCGACCGGACTAGCGGGAGCCGGGCCGGGGAGCTGTTTTTT. Residues: CASSDRTSGSRAGELFF.

The chain joins TRBV18 to TRBJ2-5; D could derive from TRBD1 or TRBD2 (5 bases each). This CDR3 spans 13 amino acids. Trimming stripped 6 bases from V and 5 bases from J, with 13 bases between. CDR1 is KGHSH, CDR2 LQKENI, per germline. CDR3 sequence reads: CASSPGTAETQYF. The CDR3 DNA follows: TGTGCCAGCTCCCCCGGGACGGCGGAGACCCAGTACTTC.

This clone appeared a single time. This chain joins TRBV7-3 and TRBJ2-7, with 7 bases that match TRBD1. Losses at the gene ends were 6 bases for V and 4 bases for J; bases not matched to a gene: 9. The germline CDR1 and CDR2 sequences are SGHTA and FQGTGA. CDR3 size: 14 residues. The CDR3 sequence is CASSLFRDSYEQYF. The CDR3 region has the DNA TGTGCCAGCAGTCTTTTCCGGGACAGTTACGAGCAGTACTTC.

The chain employs TRBV4-2 and TRBJ2-3, with TRBD2 matching 10 bases. The CDR3 is 15 residues long. Losses at the gene ends were 6 bases for V and 4 bases for J; bases not matched to a gene: 7. Germline assignment: CDR1 LGHNA and CDR2 YNFKEQ. Written as DNA, the CDR3 is TGTGCCAGCAGACGGCTAGCGGGAGAATCAGATACGCAGTATTTT. Protein product: CASRRLAGESDTQYF.

The rearrangement links TRBV7-9 to TRBJ1-2; a weak D match, TRBD1 (5 bases). The CDR3 loop spans 14 amino acids. Germline V lookup: CDR1 SEHNR, CDR2 FQNEAQ (reference sequence). V dropped 0 bases and J dropped 5 bases, with 10 bases sitting between them. The CDR3 loop reads CASSLAGTPYGYTF. CDR3 nucleotide sequence: TGTGCCAGCAGCTTAGCTGGGACCCCTTATGGCTACACCTTC.

The chain uses TRBV11-3 and TRBJ2-3; tentative D call: TRBD2 (5 bases). The ends were cut back, 3 bases at V and 0 bases at J, with 7 bases in the middle. This CDR3 is built from 14 residues. In germline, CDR1 is SGHNT, CDR2 YENEEA. CDR3 coding DNA: TGTGCCAGCAGCTTCAGCGGAAGCACAGATACGCAGTATTTT. It codes for CASSFSGSTDTQYF.

V gene TRBV2 combines with J gene TRBJ2-7; D may be TRBD1 (5 bases). The CDR3 runs 14 residues. V was shortened by 6 bases and J by 0 bases, with 12 bases between the two germline ends. Germline V gene lookup returns CDR1 SNHLY and CDR2 FYNNEI. The chain's CDR3 is CASRSGLSSYEQYF. The CDR3 DNA follows: TGTGCCAGCAGGTCAGGGTTGAGCTCCTACGAGCAGTACTTC.

V and J are TRBV4-2 and TRBJ2-3, with 9 bases lining up with TRBD2. The CDR3 has 15 residues. Germline CDR1 reads LGHNA; CDR2 reads YNFKEQ. V lost 3 bases, J lost 8 bases, and 9 bases stayed unmatched. The CDR3 sequence: CASSQYLAGKGTQYF. CDR3 in DNA: TGTGCCAGCAGCCAGTATCTAGCGGGAAAGGGTACGCAGTATTTT.

The gene calls are TRBV7-9 and TRBJ2-6; 11 bases are shared with TRBD1. The CDR3 runs to 19 residues. Germline assignment: CDR1 SEHNR and CDR2 FQNEAQ (reference sequence). V shed 5 bases and J 2 bases; nucleotides not matched to a gene: 11. This CDR3 reads CASSSRDRGVVAGANVLTF. The DNA for the CDR3 is TGTGCCAGCAGCAGCCGGGACAGGGGGGTAGTCGCTGGGGCCAACGTCCTGACTTTC. Full variable domain (remainder filled in from reference TRBV7-9 and TRBJ2-6): DTGVSQNPRHKITKRGQNVTFRCDPISEHNRLYWYRQTLGQGPEFLTYFQNEAQLEKSRLLSDRFSAERPKGSFSTLEIQRTEQGDSAMYLCASSSRDRGVVAGANVLTFGAGSRLTVL.

The J gene is TRBJ2-7, the V gene TRBV7-2, with 9 nucleotides matching TRBD1. J was trimmed by 2 bases and V by 5 bases; bases with no gene match: 7. The V gene's germline CDR1 is SGHTA and CDR2 FQGNSA. There are 15 residues in the CDR3. The CDR3 sequence: CASSVGTGPTYEQYF. The CDR3 region has the DNA TGTGCCAGCAGCGTCGGGACAGGGCCTACCTACGAGCAGTACTTC.

The rearrangement joins TRBV4-2 to TRBJ1-6; maybe TRBD1 (6 bases). The CDR3 has 15 amino acids. Germline loops: CDR1 LGHNA, CDR2 YNFKEQ. The V and J ends lost 0 bases and 9 bases respectively, with 12 bases between them. CDR3 coding DNA: TGTGCCAGCAGCCAAGATCAGGGGATGGGTTCACCCCTCCACTTT. This codes for CASSQDQGMGSPLHF.

CDR3 sequence reads: CASSQRPQPSTDTQYF. For the CDR3, the DNA is TGTGCCAGCTCACAGCGACCGCAACCTAGCACAGATACGCAGTATTTT. This rearrangement joins TRBV19 to TRBJ2-3; D is unclear. The CDR3 runs 16 residues. V lost 9 bases to trimming and J lost 0 bases, with 19 bases between them. Germline values: CDR1 LNHDA, CDR2 SQIVND (reference sequence). The full variable domain, its missing parts supplied by reference TRBV19 and TRBJ2-3, is DGGITQSPKYLFRKEGQNVTLSCEQNLNHDAMYWYRQDPGQGLRLIYYSQIVNDFQKGDIAEGYSVSREKKESFPLTVTSAQKNPTAFYLCASSQRPQPSTDTQYFGPGTRLTVL.

The chain is built from TRBV4-1 and TRBJ2-3; 7 bases fit TRBD2. V lost 1 base, J lost 4 bases, and 8 bases stayed unmatched. This CDR3 is 16 amino acids long. Looked up from germline, CDR1 is MGHRA and CDR2 is YSYEKL. This CDR3 reads CASSQVGAGDADTQYF. DNA of the CDR3: TGCGCCAGCAGCCAAGTCGGTGCGGGAGATGCAGATACGCAGTATTTT.

This rearrangement joins TRBV10-3 to TRBJ2-1; D is ambiguous. Germline-derived CDR1 and CDR2 are ENHRY and SYGVKD. The V gene lost 2 bases and the J gene lost 8 bases, with 10 bases spanning the gap. This CDR3 comprises 13 residues. The chain's CDR3 is CAISEGQQHEQFF. For the CDR3, the DNA is TGTGCCATCAGTGAGGGTCAGCAGCATGAGCAGTTCTTC.

The chain links TRBV9 to TRBJ2-3; 7 bases line up with TRBD2. The J segment lost 0 bases and the V segment lost 0 bases, leaving 4 bases of the junction unmatched. The CDR3 runs to 16 residues. Germline CDR1 SGDLS, CDR2 YYNGEE. CDR3 amino acids: CASSVGEGASTDTQYF. The DNA of the CDR3 is TGTGCCAGCAGCGTAGGGGAGGGCGCTAGCACAGATACGCAGTATTTT.

In its sample, this clone was seen a few times. The V call is TRBV2, the J call TRBJ1-2; TRBD1 agrees at 7 bases. The CDR3 length is 14 residues. V trimming: 8 bases; J trimming: 6 bases; junction bases outside the gene matches: 12. Germline CDR1 is SNHLY and CDR2 is FYNNEI. The CDR3 nucleotides read TGTGCCAGCCACGGGGACAGCATTAGGCATGGCTACACCTTC. Protein sequence: CASHGDSIRHGYTF.

CDR3 residues: CASSIDRANTGELFF. In nucleotides, the CDR3 is TGTGCCAGTAGTATAGACAGGGCGAACACCGGGGAGCTGTTTTTT. The J gene is TRBJ2-2, the V gene TRBV19; TRBD1 might be the D (5 bases). Germline CDR1 LNHDA, CDR2 SQIVND (reference sequence). Trimming pared 0 bases from V and 0 bases from J, leaving 5 bases between. CDR3 size: 15 residues. The whole variable domain, remainder taken from reference TRBV19 and TRBJ2-2, is DGGITQSPKYLFRKEGQNVTLSCEQNLNHDAMYWYRQDPGQGLRLIYYSQIVNDFQKGDIAEGYSVSREKKESFPLTVTSAQKNPTAFYLCASSIDRANTGELFFGEGSRLTVL.

V and J are TRBV7-2 and TRBJ2-7; 8 nucleotides agree with TRBD1. There are 15 residues in the CDR3. Germline CDR1 and CDR2: SGHTA and FQGNSA. The V segment lost 5 bases and the J segment 2 bases; nucleotides outside the gene matches: 8. This chain's CDR3 is CASSRDRGRPYEQYF. The CDR3 coding sequence is TGTGCCAGCAGCCGCGACAGGGGACGACCCTACGAGCAGTACTTC.

The chain uses TRBV11-1 and TRBJ2-5, with no clear D. The V end lost 5 bases, the J end lost 5 bases, and 12 bases lay between the germline ends. This CDR3 has 13 residues. Per germline, CDR1 SGHAT and CDR2 FQDESV (reference sequence). The CDR3 here is CASSPAGMETQYF. Here the CDR3 DNA reads TGTGCCAGCAGCCCGGCTGGGATGGAGACCCAGTACTTC.

The V and J genes are TRBV28 and TRBJ1-5; possibly TRBD1 for D (5 bases). Germline V gene data show CDR1 as MDHEN and CDR2 as SYDVKM. V lost 2 bases and J 1 base, leaving 12 bases between the germline ends. The CDR3 has 16 residues. For the CDR3, the DNA is TGTGCCAGCAGTTTAGCCGGACATACAAGCAATCAGCCCCAGCATTTT. It translates to CASSLAGHTSNQPQHF.

The chain recombines TRBV19 with TRBJ2-4; weak D call: TRBD1 (6 bases). The CDR3 is 16 amino acids. V was clipped by 7 bases and J by 0 bases, with 16 bases between them. Germline V CDR1 and CDR2: LNHDA, SQIVND (reference sequence). CDR3 nucleotide sequence: TGTGCCAGTAACCCGCGTGTGGGACAAGCCAAAAACATTCAGTACTTC. This gives the protein CASNPRVGQAKNIQYF. The variable domain in full, completed from reference TRBV19 and TRBJ2-4, reads DGGITQSPKYLFRKEGQNVTLSCEQNLNHDAMYWYRQDPGQGLRLIYYSQIVNDFQKGDIAEGYSVSREKKESFPLTVTSAQKNPTAFYLCASNPRVGQAKNIQYFGAGTRLSVL.

The chain is built from TRBV7-8 and TRBJ2-1; 7 bases map to TRBD2. After removal of 5 bases from V and 9 bases from J, the junction contained 13 bases not matched to a gene. CDR1 is SGHVS, CDR2 FQNEAQ, per germline. The length of the CDR3 is 15 residues. The CDR3 nucleotides are TGTGCCAGCAGCCCACGGGAGGTGGTGGCGACTGAGCAGTTCTTC. This translates into CASSPREVVATEQFF. Supplemented by reference TRBV7-8 and TRBJ2-1, the full variable domain reads GAGVSQSPRYKVAKRGQDVALRCDPISGHVSLFWYQQALGQGPEFLTYFQNEAQLDKSGLPSDRFFAERPEGSVSTLKIQRTQQEDSAVYLCASSPREVVATEQFFGPGTRLTVL.

The chain joins TRBV30 to TRBJ2-3; TRBD2 is a possible D gene (6 bases). The CDR3 loop spans 14 amino acids. Germline CDR1 and CDR2: GTSNPN and SVGIG (reference sequence). The ends were cut back, 0 bases at V and 4 bases at J, with 11 bases in the middle. The CDR3, as DNA: TGTGCCTGGAGTGTAAAGGCGGGGTCAGATACGCAGTATTTT. This translates into CAWSVKAGSDTQYF.

The rearrangement joins TRBV5-1 to TRBJ1-4, with TRBD1 matching 10 bases. CDR3 length: 13 residues. Germline V gene lookup returns CDR1 SGHRS and CDR2 YFSETQ. Trimming cost V 4 bases and J 12 bases; bases outside gene matches: 6. CDR3 residues: CASSLDRGYELFF. CDR3 DNA: TGCGCCAGCAGCCTGGACAGGGGGTACGAACTGTTTTTT.

This rearrangement joins TRBV7-9 to TRBJ2-7; the D gene is possibly TRBD2 (5 bases). The CDR3 totals 13 residues. V was clipped by 6 bases and J by 2 bases, with 11 bases between them. Germline CDR1 reads SEHNR; CDR2 reads FQNEAQ (reference sequence). CDR3 residues: CASRPTGTYEQYF. CDR3 DNA: TGTGCCAGCAGGCCGACCGGGACCTACGAGCAGTACTTC.

The chain is built from TRBV2 and TRBJ1-5, with D possibly TRBD1 on 5 matching bases. Per the germline V gene, CDR1 is SNHLY and CDR2 is FYNNEI. The CDR3 spans 15 residues. The V end was cut by 4 bases, the J end by 4 bases, with 14 bases between. DNA for the CDR3: TGTGCCAGCAGTGGTGGGGGGGATCGTAATCAGCCCCAGCATTTT. Protein: CASSGGGDRNQPQHF.

The chain combines TRBV28 with TRBJ1-2; tentatively, D is TRBD1 (6 bases). This CDR3 has 14 amino acids. Germline lookup yields CDR1 MDHEN and CDR2 SYDVKM. V shed 3 bases and J shed 5 bases, with 13 bases lying between them. CDR3 region: CASSFSGVGYGYTF. The CDR3 region has the DNA TGTGCCAGCAGTTTCTCAGGGGTCGGTTATGGCTACACCTTC.

In DNA, the CDR3 is TGTGCCAGCAGTTTATGGGGACAGGGAGCCCTTGAGAGTCAGCCCCAGCATTTT. Protein: CASSLWGQGALESQPQHF. This rearrangement joins TRBV27 to TRBJ1-5; the match to TRBD1 covers 9 bases. From germline, CDR1 is MNHEY and CDR2 SMNVEV (reference sequence). The CDR3 runs to 18 residues. J gave up 6 bases and V 1 base, and 13 bases lay outside the gene matches.

About this clone: The same CDR3 also results from other DNA sequences found in this sample. V gene TRBV5-1 combines with J gene TRBJ1-3; possible D gene TRBD1, 5 bases. The ends were cut back, 0 bases at V and 3 bases at J, with 7 bases in the middle. The germline V gene has CDR1 SGHRS and CDR2 YFSETQ. This CDR3 is built from 14 residues. Here the CDR3 reads CASSLAGRGNTIYF. The CDR3 DNA sequence: TGCGCCAGCAGCTTGGCGGGACGTGGAAACACCATATATTTT.

The CDR3 spells CSASRVREAFF. The CDR3 DNA sequence: TGCAGTGCTAGTAGAGTCCGTGAGGCTTTCTTT. The chain employs TRBV20-1 and TRBJ1-1; D unresolved. The CDR3 spans 11 residues. Looked up from germline, CDR1 is DFQATT and CDR2 is SNEGSKA (reference sequence). V was cut by 3 bases and J by 11 bases, with 13 bases left in between.